These 25 T cell receptor beta chains were all obtained from the same sample, sequenced in a study of regulatory T cells in long-lasting Graves disease. Construction of the TCR beta libraries employed iRepertoire HTBI primers in conjunction with Arm-PCR of CDR3 regions. MiXCR, applied by TCRdb to the multiplex PCR reads, yields one record per CDR3 protein. The sample holds 580,000 or so distinct CDR3 sequences, about 15% seen once. Documented time point: newly diagnosed GD, antithyroid drugs for less than 3 months. After RNA was extracted from PBMCs, the TCR library was made from it. This same sample was also part of a study on T cells in Graves' hyperthyroidism and ophthalmopathy.

The sequencing here drew on peripheral blood mononuclear cells (PBMCs), taken at new diagnosis, from a patient treated with antithyroid drugs. The origin of the receptors is a young man with Graves disease.

This clonotype was observed at least ten times. The rearrangement uses TRBV28 and TRBJ2-1; TRBD1 is a possible D gene (6 bases). Per the germline V gene, CDR1 is MDHEN and CDR2 is SYDVKM. The V gene lost 3 bases and the J gene lost 10 bases, with 16 bases spanning the gap. The CDR3 sequence is 14 residues long. For the CDR3, the DNA is TGTGCCAGCAGTTTGGGTAGTGGGGGCCAAGAGCAGTTCTTC. Residues: CASSLGSGGQEQFF.

The rearrangement joins TRBV24-1 to TRBJ2-1, with 8 bases matching TRBD2. The CDR3 covers 16 residues. From germline, CDR1 is KGHDR and CDR2 SFDVKD. Trimming took 5 bases from V and 4 from J; bases not matched to a gene: 9. This CDR3 reads CATSAAGGRTYNEQFF. The DNA for the CDR3 is TGTGCCACCAGTGCTGCGGGAGGCCGGACATACAATGAGCAGTTCTTC.

This clonotype has ten or more counts. This sequence joins TRBV28 and TRBJ1-4, with D possibly matching TRBD1 (5 bases). CDR3 size: 14 residues. Trimming removed 3 bases from V and 7 bases from J, with 12 bases in between. Germline CDR1 reads MDHEN; CDR2 reads SYDVKM. The CDR3 protein is CASSLIQELEKLFF. CDR3 nucleotides: TGTGCCAGCAGTTTGATACAGGAACTTGAAAAACTGTTTTTT.

The table lists this clonotype with a count of one. The chain has TRBV28 and TRBJ2-6; D is ambiguous. V was trimmed by 7 bases and J by 2 bases, leaving 9 bases between them. This CDR3 comprises 14 residues. From germline, CDR1 is MDHEN and CDR2 SYDVKM. Here the CDR3 DNA reads TGTGCCAGCACCCCAGTGCCTGGGGCCAACGTCCTGACTTTC. It is translated as CASTPVPGANVLTF.

Only a few counts were recorded for this clonotype. The CDR3 region is CASSPIGKIREAKNIQYF. CDR3 bases: TGCGCCAGCAGCCCCATAGGAAAGATCAGAGAAGCCAAAAACATTCAGTACTTC. The V call is TRBV4-1, the J call TRBJ2-4; D is uncertain. CDR3 length: 18 amino acids. The germline V and J ends were trimmed by 4 bases and 0 bases, with 19 bases remaining between them. The germline V gene encodes CDR1 MGHRA and CDR2 YSYEKL.

J is TRBJ1-4 and V is TRBV28; 7 bases are shared with TRBD1. CDR3 length equals 14 residues. Germline V gene sequence: CDR1 MDHEN, CDR2 SYDVKM. The V gene end was trimmed by 5 bases and the J gene end by 8 bases; junction bases not matched to a gene: 8. The CDR3 coding sequence is TGTGCCAGCAGTACGGGAGGGGGCGGAGAAAAACTGTTTTTT. This codes for CASSTGGGGEKLFF. The whole variable domain, remainder taken from reference TRBV28 and TRBJ1-4, is DVKVTQSSRYLVKRTGEKVFLECVQDMDHENMFWYRQDPGLGLRLIYFSYDVKMKEKGDIPEGYSVSREKKERFSLILESASTNQTSMYLCASSTGGGGEKLFFGSGTQLSVL.

This clonotype was detected many times. This chain joins TRBV7-3 and TRBJ2-3; 10 positions agree with TRBD2. The ends lost 5 bases at V and 5 bases at J; junction bases unmatched: 7. CDR1 is SGHTA and CDR2 is FQGTGA in the germline V gene. The CDR3 length is 15 residues. CDR3 sequence reads: CASSLSGGGGDTQYF. The CDR3 DNA reads as TGTGCCAGCAGCCTAAGCGGGGGGGGAGGAGATACGCAGTATTTT.

This clonotype was seen many times. The V and J genes are TRBV3-1 and TRBJ1-5, with 9 bases aligning to TRBD1. This CDR3 has 15 residues. The germline gives CDR1 LGHDT, CDR2 YNNKEL (reference sequence). V trimming: 3 bases; J trimming: 6 bases; junction bases outside the gene matches: 6. CDR3 sequence reads: CASSHEADRGQPQHF. CDR3 nucleotide sequence: TGTGCCAGCAGCCACGAGGCGGACAGGGGTCAGCCCCAGCATTTT.

The V gene is TRBV7-2, the J gene TRBJ2-2; TRBD1 matches 12 bases. The germline gives CDR1 SGHTA, CDR2 FQGNSA. Losses at the gene ends were 5 bases for V and 7 bases for J; bases not matched to a gene: 8. The CDR3 contains 16 residues. CDR3 DNA sequence: TGTGCCAGCAGCCCTCGGGACAGGGGGCGCGTCGGGGAGCTGTTTTTT. Amino acid sequence: CASSPRDRGRVGELFF.

This clonotype was seen only once. DNA of the CDR3: TGTGCCAGCAGCTCTGGACCCGGTGCCTACGAGCAGTACTTC. Translating it yields CASSSGPGAYEQYF. The rearrangement links TRBV7-2 to TRBJ2-7; no firm D call. Germline lookup yields CDR1 SGHTA and CDR2 FQGNSA. The germline V and J ends were trimmed by 4 bases and 2 bases, with 12 bases remaining between them. The CDR3 contains 14 residues. The variable domain in full, with the rest retrieved from reference TRBV7-2 and TRBJ2-7, is GAGVSQSPSNKVTEKGKDVELRCDPISGHTALYWYRQSLGQGLEFLIYFQGNSAPDKSGLPSDRFSAERTGGSVSTLTIQRTQQEDSAVYLCASSSGPGAYEQYFGPGTRLTVT.

This clonotype was seen many times. The chain recombines TRBV12-3 or TRBV12-4 with TRBJ1-5; TRBD1 matches 7 bases. With V trimmed by 2 bases and J by 7 bases, 5 bases remained unmatched. The CDR3 loop spans 14 amino acids. The CDR3 here is CASSLSRGQQPQHF. In DNA, the CDR3 is TGTGCCAGCAGTTTAAGTAGGGGGCAGCAGCCCCAGCATTTT.

The chain uses TRBV27 and TRBJ1-3; D might be TRBD1 (5 bases). The CDR3 loop spans 13 amino acids. The ends were cut back, 8 bases at V and 11 bases at J, with 19 bases in the middle. Looked up from germline, CDR1 is MNHEY and CDR2 is SMNVEV (reference sequence). The CDR3 spells CASAGEWGKAIYF. The CDR3 DNA follows: TGTGCCAGCGCCGGAGAATGGGGGAAGGCCATATATTTT.

The table lists this clonotype with many counts. The genes are TRBV9 and TRBJ2-7, with TRBD2 matching 11 bases. Germline-derived CDR1 and CDR2 are SGDLS and YYNGEE. The CDR3 consists of 14 residues. J was trimmed by 3 bases and V by 2 bases; bases with no gene match: 1. CDR3 nucleotide sequence: TGTGCCAGCAGCGTCGGGACTAGCGGCTACGAGCAGTACTTC. Protein sequence: CASSVGTSGYEQYF.

The chain carries TRBV20-1 and TRBJ2-7; the match to TRBD2 covers 8 bases. Germline V gene lookup returns CDR1 DFQATT and CDR2 SNEGSKA (reference sequence). The CDR3 runs to 12 residues. Unmatched junction bases numbered 4, after V lost 3 bases and J lost 6 bases. CDR3 protein: CSASPAGGEQYF. CDR3 coding DNA: TGCAGTGCTAGTCCCGCGGGAGGCGAGCAGTACTTC.

J is TRBJ2-2 and V is TRBV6-1; 9 bases are a match to TRBD1. V lost 3 bases, J lost 10 bases, and 9 bases stayed unmatched. This CDR3 has 15 residues. The germline gives CDR1 MNHNS, CDR2 SASEGT. For the CDR3, the DNA is TGTGCCAGCAGTGATGAGGGGACAGGGTTAGTGGAGCTGTTTTTT. Encoded protein: CASSDEGTGLVELFF.

This clonotype was seen a few times. The V gene is TRBV2, the J gene TRBJ1-5; 9 positions match TRBD1. The CDR3 is made up of 15 amino acids. V shed 5 bases and J 9 bases; nucleotides not matched to a gene: 11. Germline V gene sequence: CDR1 SNHLY, CDR2 FYNNEI. The CDR3 spells CASSLDRGLLRPQHF. The CDR3 coding sequence is TGTGCCAGCAGTCTGGACAGGGGCCTGCTTCGGCCCCAGCATTTT.

This clonotype has ten or more counts. J is TRBJ2-3 and V is TRBV6-1; 8 nucleotides line up with TRBD2. V was clipped by 1 base and J by 5 bases; unmatched bases: 8. This CDR3 contains 16 residues. The germline gives CDR1 MNHNS, CDR2 SASEGT. The CDR3 region has the DNA TGTGCCAGCAGTGAAGGGGGAGCGGGAGCGGAAGATACGCAGTATTTT. The encoded protein is CASSEGGAGAEDTQYF.

Only a few counts were recorded for this clonotype. The V and J genes are TRBV20-1 and TRBJ2-1; 12 nucleotides agree with TRBD2. After removal of 3 bases from V and 7 bases from J, the junction contained 7 bases not matched to a gene. The length of the CDR3 is 15 residues. The germline V gene encodes CDR1 DFQATT and CDR2 SNEGSKA (reference sequence). The CDR3 region has the DNA TGCAGTGCTAGCGGACTAGCGGGATCTAGGAATGAGCAGTTCTTC. Encoded protein: CSASGLAGSRNEQFF.

The chain uses TRBV6-5 and TRBJ2-2; D gene ambiguous. CDR3 length: 12 amino acids. The V and J ends lost 2 bases and 8 bases respectively, with 6 bases between them. CDR1 is MNHEY, CDR2 SVGAGI, per germline. CDR3 DNA sequence: TGTGCCAGCAGTTACGCATCAGGGGAGCTGTTTTTT. Translated, it gives CASSYASGELFF.

This clonotype has at least ten counts. The J gene is TRBJ1-1, the V gene TRBV11-2; D remains ambiguous. The V and J ends lost 3 bases and 1 base respectively, with 12 bases between them. CDR3 length: 15 residues. CDR1 and CDR2 (germline): SGHAT, FQNNGV. The CDR3 sequence: CASSFGQLSNTEAFF. The CDR3 nucleotides are TGTGCCAGCAGCTTCGGTCAGTTATCGAACACTGAAGCTTTCTTT.

This clonotype was seen ten or more times. The chain links TRBV6-1 to TRBJ1-2, with D tentatively TRBD1 (6 bases). CDR1 is MNHNS and CDR2 is SASEGT in the germline V gene. Trimming left V 6 bases short and J 0 bases short, with 23 bases between. The CDR3 spans 18 residues. The CDR3, as DNA: TGTGCCAGCAGCGACGCCCAGGGGACCGCCGCCTCTAACTATGGCTACACCTTC. Its translation: CASSDAQGTAASNYGYTF.

This clonotype was observed a handful of times. V gene TRBV9 combines with J gene TRBJ2-7; 9 bases line up with TRBD1. The CDR3 contains 17 residues. The J segment lost 1 base and the V segment lost 0 bases, leaving 8 bases of the junction unmatched. Germline CDR1 reads SGDLS; CDR2 reads YYNGEE. The chain's CDR3 is CASSVETGTGKSYEQYF. The CDR3 nucleotides read TGTGCCAGCAGCGTAGAAACCGGGACAGGGAAGTCCTACGAGCAGTACTTC.

This clonotype came up a few times. The V gene is TRBV5-1, the J gene TRBJ2-7; D tentatively fits TRBD1 or TRBD2 (5 bases each). Trimming stripped 4 bases from V and 0 bases from J, with 20 bases between. This CDR3 is 17 amino acids long. Per the germline V gene, CDR1 is SGHRS and CDR2 is YFSETQ. The CDR3 sequence: CASSPAVTAVISYEQYF. The CDR3 DNA reads TGCGCCAGCAGCCCCGCCGTGACAGCGGTCATCTCCTACGAGCAGTACTTC. Full variable domain (rest looked up from reference TRBV5-1 and TRBJ2-7): KAGVTQTPRYLIKTRGQQVTLSCSPISGHRSVSWYQQTPGQGLQFLFEYFSETQRNKGNFPGRFSGRQFSNSRSEMNVSTLELGDSALYLCASSPAVTAVISYEQYFGPGTRLTVT.

J is TRBJ2-1 and V is TRBV6-1; 10 bases line up with TRBD2. Trimming took 5 bases from V and 3 from J; bases not matched to a gene: 7. Looked up from germline, CDR1 is MNHNS and CDR2 is SASEGT. CDR3 size: 16 residues. The CDR3 coding sequence is TGTGCCAGCAGTATCCTAGCGGGAGCGATCTACAATGAGCAGTTCTTC. It translates to CASSILAGAIYNEQFF.

This clonotype has a handful of counts. The rearrangement links TRBV20-1 to TRBJ2-1; 7 bases are shared with TRBD2. With 5 bases clipped from V and 0 bases from J, the junction kept 10 bases outside the gene matches. This CDR3 contains 16 residues. Germline V gives CDR1 DFQATT, CDR2 SNEGSKA (reference sequence). The CDR3 DNA follows: TGCAGTGCTCAGTCCCTAGCGGAATCCTCCTACAATGAGCAGTTCTTC. It yields the protein CSAQSLAESSYNEQFF.